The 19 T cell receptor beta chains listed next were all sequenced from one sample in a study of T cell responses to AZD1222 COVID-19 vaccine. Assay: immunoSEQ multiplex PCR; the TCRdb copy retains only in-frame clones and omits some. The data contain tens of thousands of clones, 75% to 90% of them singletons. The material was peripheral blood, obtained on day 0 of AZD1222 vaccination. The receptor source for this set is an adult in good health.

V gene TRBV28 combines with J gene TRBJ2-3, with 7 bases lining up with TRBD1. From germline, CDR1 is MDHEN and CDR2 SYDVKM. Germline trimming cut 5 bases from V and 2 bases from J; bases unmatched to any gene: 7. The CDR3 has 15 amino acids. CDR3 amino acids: CASSPRQGHTDTQYF. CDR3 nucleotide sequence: TGTGCCAGCAGTCCGCGACAGGGACACACAGATACGCAGTATTTT.

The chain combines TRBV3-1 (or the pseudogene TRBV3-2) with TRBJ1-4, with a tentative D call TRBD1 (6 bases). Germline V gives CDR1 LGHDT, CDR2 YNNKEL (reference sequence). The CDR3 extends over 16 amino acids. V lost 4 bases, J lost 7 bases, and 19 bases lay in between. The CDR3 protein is CASSRITGTRGEKLFF. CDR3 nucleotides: TGTGCCAGCAGCCGAATAACAGGGACGAGGGGTGAAAAACTGTTTTTT.

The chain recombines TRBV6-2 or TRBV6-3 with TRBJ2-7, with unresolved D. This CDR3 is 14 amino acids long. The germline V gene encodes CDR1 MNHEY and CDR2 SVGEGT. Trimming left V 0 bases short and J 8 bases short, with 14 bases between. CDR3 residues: CASSYSKAHNQQYF. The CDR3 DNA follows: TGTGCCAGCAGTTACTCGAAGGCCCATAACCAGCAGTACTTC.

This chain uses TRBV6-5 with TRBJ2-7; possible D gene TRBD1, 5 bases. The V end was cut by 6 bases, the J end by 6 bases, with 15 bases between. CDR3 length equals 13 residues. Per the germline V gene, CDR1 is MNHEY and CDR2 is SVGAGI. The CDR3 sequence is CASSNGLGLEQYF. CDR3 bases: TGTGCCAGCAGCAACGGCCTGGGGCTCGAGCAGTACTTC.

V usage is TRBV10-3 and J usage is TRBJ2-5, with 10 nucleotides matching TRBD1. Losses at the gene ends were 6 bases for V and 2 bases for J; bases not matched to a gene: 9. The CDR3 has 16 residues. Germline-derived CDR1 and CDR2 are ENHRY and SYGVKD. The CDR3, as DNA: TGTGCCATCAGGGGCCCAGGACAGGGGGGGCAAGAGACCCAGTACTTC. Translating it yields CAIRGPGQGGQETQYF.

CDR3 residues: CASLRSGANVLTF. The CDR3 nucleotides are TGTGCCAGCCTGAGGTCTGGGGCCAACGTCCTGACTTTC. The genes are TRBV6-5 and TRBJ2-6; D ambiguous. Germline V gene sequence: CDR1 MNHEY, CDR2 SVGAGI. Trimming shortened V by 8 bases and J by 1 base, and 6 bases separated the two germline ends. This CDR3 region has 13 residues.

CDR3 DNA sequence: TGTGCCAGTAGTATTGGGGGAGCGACCTACGAGCAGTACTTC. Encoded protein: CASSIGGATYEQYF. The chain carries TRBV19 and TRBJ2-7; either TRBD1 or TRBD2 may fit D (5 bases each). The CDR3 consists of 14 residues. V lost 3 bases, J lost 2 bases, and 11 bases lay in between. Germline V gene data show CDR1 as LNHDA and CDR2 as SQIVND (reference sequence).

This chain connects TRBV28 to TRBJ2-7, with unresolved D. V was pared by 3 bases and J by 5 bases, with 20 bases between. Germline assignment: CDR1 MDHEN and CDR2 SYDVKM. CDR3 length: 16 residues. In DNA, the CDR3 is TGTGCCAGCAGTTTTCCCGGTCCCCCAGGATTGCACGAGCAGTACTTC. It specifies CASSFPGPPGLHEQYF.

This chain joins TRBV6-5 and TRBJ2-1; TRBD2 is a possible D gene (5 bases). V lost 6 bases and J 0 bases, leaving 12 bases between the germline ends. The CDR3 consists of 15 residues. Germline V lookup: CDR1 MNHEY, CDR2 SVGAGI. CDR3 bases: TGTGCCAGCAGGCGGACGGGAAGCTCCTACAATGAGCAGTTCTTC. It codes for CASRRTGSSYNEQFF.

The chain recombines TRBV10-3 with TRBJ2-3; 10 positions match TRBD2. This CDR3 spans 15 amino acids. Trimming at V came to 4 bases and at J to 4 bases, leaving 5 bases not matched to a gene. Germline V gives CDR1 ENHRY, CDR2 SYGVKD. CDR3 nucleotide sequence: TGTGCCATCAGTGTGAGCGGGAGGGCCCCAGATACGCAGTATTTT. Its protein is CAISVSGRAPDTQYF.

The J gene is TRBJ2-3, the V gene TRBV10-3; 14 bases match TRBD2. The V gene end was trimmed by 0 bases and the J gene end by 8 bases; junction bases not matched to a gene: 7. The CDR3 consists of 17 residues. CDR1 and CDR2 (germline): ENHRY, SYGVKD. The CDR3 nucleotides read TGTGCCATCAGTGAGTCGCGGGGACTAGCGGGAGAAGGTACGCAGTATTTT. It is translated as CAISESRGLAGEGTQYF.

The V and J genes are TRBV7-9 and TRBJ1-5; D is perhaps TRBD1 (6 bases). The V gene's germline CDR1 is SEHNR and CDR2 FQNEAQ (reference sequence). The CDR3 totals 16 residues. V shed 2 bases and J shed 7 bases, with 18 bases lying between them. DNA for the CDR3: TGTGCCAGCAGCTTAACTGTTGGACAGAATGTACAGCCCCAGCATTTT. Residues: CASSLTVGQNVQPQHF.

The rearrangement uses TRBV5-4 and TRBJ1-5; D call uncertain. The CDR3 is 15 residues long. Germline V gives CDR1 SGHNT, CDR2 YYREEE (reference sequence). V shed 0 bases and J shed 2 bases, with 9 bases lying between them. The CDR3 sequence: CASSLDQGGNQPQHF. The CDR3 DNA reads TGTGCCAGCAGCTTGGATCAAGGCGGCAATCAGCCCCAGCATTTT.

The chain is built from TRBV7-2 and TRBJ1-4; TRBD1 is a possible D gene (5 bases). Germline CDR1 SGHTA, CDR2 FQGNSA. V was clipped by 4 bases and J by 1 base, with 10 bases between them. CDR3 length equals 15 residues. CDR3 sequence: CASSSTGLTNEKLFF. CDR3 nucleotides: TGTGCCAGCAGCTCTACGGGGCTAACTAATGAAAAACTGTTTTTT.

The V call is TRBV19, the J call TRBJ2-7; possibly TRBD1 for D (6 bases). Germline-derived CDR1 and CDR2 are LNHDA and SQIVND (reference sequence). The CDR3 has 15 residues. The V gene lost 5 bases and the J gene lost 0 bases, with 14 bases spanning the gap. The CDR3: CASSSRTDSSYEQYF. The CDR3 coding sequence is TGTGCCAGTAGTTCGCGGACAGACAGCTCCTACGAGCAGTACTTC. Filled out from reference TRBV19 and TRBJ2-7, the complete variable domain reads DGGITQSPKYLFRKEGQNVTLSCEQNLNHDAMYWYRQDPGQGLRLIYYSQIVNDFQKGDIAEGYSVSREKKESFPLTVTSAQKNPTAFYLCASSSRTDSSYEQYFGPGTRLTVT.

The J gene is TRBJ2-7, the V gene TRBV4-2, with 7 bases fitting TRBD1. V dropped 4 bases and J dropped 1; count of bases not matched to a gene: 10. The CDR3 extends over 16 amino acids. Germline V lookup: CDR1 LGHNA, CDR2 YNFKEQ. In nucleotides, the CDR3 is TGTGCCAGCAGCCCTACGACAGGGCATCTTTCCTACGAGCAGTACTTC. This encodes CASSPTTGHLSYEQYF.

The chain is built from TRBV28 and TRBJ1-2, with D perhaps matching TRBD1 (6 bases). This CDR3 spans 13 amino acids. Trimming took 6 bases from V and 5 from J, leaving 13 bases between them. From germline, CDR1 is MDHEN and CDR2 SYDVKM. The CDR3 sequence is CASSSDRAYGYTF. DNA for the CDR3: TGTGCCAGCAGCTCGGACAGAGCGTATGGCTACACCTTC.

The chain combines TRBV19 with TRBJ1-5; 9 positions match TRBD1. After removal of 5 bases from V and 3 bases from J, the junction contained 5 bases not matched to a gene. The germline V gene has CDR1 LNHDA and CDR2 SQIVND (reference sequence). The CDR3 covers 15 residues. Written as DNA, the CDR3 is TGTGCCAGTAGTTTTGGACAGGGGAACAATCAGCCCCAGCATTTT. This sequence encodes CASSFGQGNNQPQHF.

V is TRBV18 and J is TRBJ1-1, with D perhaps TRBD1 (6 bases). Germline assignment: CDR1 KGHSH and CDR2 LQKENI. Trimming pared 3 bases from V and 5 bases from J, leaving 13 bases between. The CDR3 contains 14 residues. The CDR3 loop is CASSPLQGRTEAFF. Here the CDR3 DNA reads TGTGCCAGCTCACCCCTACAGGGCCGAACTGAAGCTTTCTTT.